This TCR beta chain was captured by sequencing in a study of beta chain features in type 1 diabetes. Every bit of the isolated RNA underwent reverse transcription, so sequencing read expressed TCRB transcripts. Some clones are missing from TCRdb's copy, which holds only in-frame ones; the method was immunoSEQ multiplex PCR. Among under 500,000 clones listed, 30% were seen once. The germline V gene has CDR1 GTSNPN and CDR2 SVGIG (reference sequence). The CDR3 covers 13 residues. The V gene end was trimmed by 0 bases and the J gene end by 7 bases; junction bases not matched to a gene: 5. This chain links TRBV30 with TRBJ1-2; 7 bases align to TRBD1. The receptor was derived from a man aged 18 to 29 in good health. The specimen was naive CD4+ T cells from blood. The CDR3 DNA follows: TGTGCCTGGAGTGTGAGAACAGGGGCTGGCTACACCTTC. Protein sequence: CAWSVRTGAGYTF.